This record looks at one T cell receptor (beta chain) sequence and its context. Antigen: not known. These data belong to a study of identical twins' blood T cells. The three twin pairs were reared together, likely meeting the same infections. Libraries were made from RNA as TCR cDNA, using a modified protocol. Each TCR cDNA library carried sample-specific barcodes on both ends. TCRdb re-derived calls from the 5' RACE reads in MiXCR, one entry per CDR3 protein. The table includes fewer than 450,000 distinct CDR3 sequences, roughly 28% detected once. Study-wide points: Twins shared about as many clonotypes as their cloneset sizes predicted.

Germline V gene data show CDR1 as ENHRY and CDR2 as SYGVKD. V lost 5 bases and J lost 3, with 23 bases in between. There are 17 residues in the CDR3. The V and J genes are TRBV10-3 and TRBJ2-7; TRBD1 is a possible D gene (6 bases). Sequencing input: PBMCs. The sequence was collected from a woman between 18 and 50 years old in good health. Here the CDR3 DNA reads TGTGCCATCAGTAAAACCCCCCTCCGGGACACAAGCTACGAGCAGTACTTC. It codes for CAISKTPLRDTSYEQYF.